The 3 T cell receptor beta chains below were found in one sample sequenced in a study of cytomegalovirus exposure and HLA in healthy donors. PCR involved 60 Vbeta and 13 Jbeta primers. Using immunoSEQ multiplex PCR, the repertoire was profiled, and TCRdb retains in-frame clones only, with some absent. The top ten clones hold about 2.9% of a sample with 150,000 to 200,000 clones, less than 80% of them seen once. The sample taken for sequencing was PBMCs. The receptor source for this set is a middle-aged man in good health and CMV-seronegative.

CDR3 amino acids: CASSADRGRNYGYTF. The DNA for the CDR3 is TGTGCCAGCAGCGCGGACAGGGGGCGCAACTATGGCTACACCTTC. The rearrangement joins TRBV9 to TRBJ1-2, with 11 positions matching TRBD1. V shed 3 bases, J shed 2 bases, and the junction held 3 bases outside the gene matches. Germline values: CDR1 SGDLS, CDR2 YYNGEE. The CDR3 extends over 15 amino acids.

J is TRBJ2-7 and V is TRBV18, with 7 bases that match TRBD1. Germline CDR1 and CDR2: KGHSH and LQKENI. CDR3 size: 14 residues. V lost 3 bases and J lost 3; bases outside the gene matches: 5. CDR3 coding DNA: TGTGCCAGCTCACCCGGGACAGCGATCTACGAGCAGTACTTC. This gives the protein CASSPGTAIYEQYF.

V gene TRBV11-2 combines with J gene TRBJ2-2; 7 bases fit TRBD1. The CDR3 is 15 residues long. Looked up from germline, CDR1 is SGHAT and CDR2 is FQNNGV. Trimming at V came to 6 bases and at J to 3 bases, leaving 7 bases not matched to a gene. In nucleotides, the CDR3 is TGTGCCAGCAGACGACCGGGACAGTACACCGGGGAGCTGTTTTTT. Encoded protein: CASRRPGQYTGELFF. Drawing the rest from reference TRBV11-2 and TRBJ2-2, the complete variable domain is EAGVAQSPRYKIIEKRQSVAFWCNPISGHATLYWYQQILGQGPKLLIQFQNNGVVDDSQLPKDRFSAERLKGVDSTLKIQPAKLEDSAVYLCASRRPGQYTGELFFGEGSRLTVL.